This T cell receptor beta chain is from a study of blood T cell repertoires in COVID-19. Overall study context: There were acute and convalescent COVID-19 samples, and they came from the United States, Italy and Spain. Sources were T cells, B-cell-depleted T cells, or PBMCs; the material itself was cDNA or gDNA.

V shed 7 bases, J shed 3 bases, and the junction held 14 bases outside the gene matches. CDR3 size: 17 residues. Germline loops: CDR1 SGHNT, CDR2 YYREEE (reference sequence). Seattle's cohort entered during active infection and was followed longitudinally. Per the original data handling: Reference gene primer amplification gave nucleated cell count estimates. Here immunoSEQ multiplex PCR was the method, and the copy in TCRdb shows in-frame clones only, minus some. D and trimming were read from the DNA, whereas the V and J calls and clone size are those reported in that table. There are some 76,000 clones in the sample; around 80% occur only once, and 10% to 15% lies in the top ten.

This receptor was obtained from a middle-aged man with COVID-19, enrolled during active disease. Input material: peripheral blood. This chain connects TRBV5-4 to TRBJ2-1; 9 bases fit TRBD2. The DNA of the CDR3 is TGTGCCAGCCAGAATCTAGCGGGATCACACGTCTACAATGAGCAGTTCTTC. Translation: CASQNLAGSHVYNEQFF.